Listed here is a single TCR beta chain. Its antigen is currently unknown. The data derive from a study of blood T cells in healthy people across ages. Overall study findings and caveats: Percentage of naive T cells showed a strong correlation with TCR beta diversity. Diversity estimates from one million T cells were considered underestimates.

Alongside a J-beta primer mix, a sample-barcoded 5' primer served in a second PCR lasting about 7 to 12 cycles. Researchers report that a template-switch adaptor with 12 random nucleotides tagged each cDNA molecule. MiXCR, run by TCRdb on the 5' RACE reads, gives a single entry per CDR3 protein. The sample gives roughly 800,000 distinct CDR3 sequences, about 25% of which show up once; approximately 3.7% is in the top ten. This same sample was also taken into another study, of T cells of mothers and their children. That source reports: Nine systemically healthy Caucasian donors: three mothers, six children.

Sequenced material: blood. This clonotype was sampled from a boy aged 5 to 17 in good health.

Here the CDR3 DNA reads TGTGCCAGCAACCCGGGAGGAGGGGCCTCCTACAATGAGCAGTTCTTC. It translates to CASNPGGGASYNEQFF. The V gene is TRBV28, the J gene TRBJ2-1, with 7 bases aligning to TRBD2. Germline assignment: CDR1 MDHEN and CDR2 SYDVKM. J was trimmed by 0 bases and V by 7 bases; bases with no gene match: 9. The CDR3 contains 16 residues.